This T cell receptor beta chain originates from a study of T-cell reconstitution after alpha-beta-depleted transplantation in children. In this sample, this clonotype turned up a few times. The library targeted TCRbeta and was prepared with unique molecular identifiers. TCRdb re-analysed the PCR reads in MiXCR, keeping a single row per CDR3 protein. The table has around 680,000 distinct CDR3 sequences, roughly 17% seen once; the top ten hold 1.1%. Germline CDR1 and CDR2: SEHNR and FQNEAQ (reference sequence). The CDR3 runs to 13 residues. The V end lost 2 bases, the J end lost 3 bases, and 8 bases lay between the germline ends.

The chain carries TRBV7-9 and TRBJ2-7; D tentatively reads TRBD1 or TRBD2 (6 bases each). The clonotype originates from a human donor who donated a stem cell graft to a child with acute myeloid leukemia. The sample here was PBMCs from the stem cell graft donor, taken from the stem cell graft. For the CDR3, the DNA is TGTGCCAGCAGCTTACGGGGGCACTACGAGCAGTACTTC. It encodes CASSLRGHYEQYF.